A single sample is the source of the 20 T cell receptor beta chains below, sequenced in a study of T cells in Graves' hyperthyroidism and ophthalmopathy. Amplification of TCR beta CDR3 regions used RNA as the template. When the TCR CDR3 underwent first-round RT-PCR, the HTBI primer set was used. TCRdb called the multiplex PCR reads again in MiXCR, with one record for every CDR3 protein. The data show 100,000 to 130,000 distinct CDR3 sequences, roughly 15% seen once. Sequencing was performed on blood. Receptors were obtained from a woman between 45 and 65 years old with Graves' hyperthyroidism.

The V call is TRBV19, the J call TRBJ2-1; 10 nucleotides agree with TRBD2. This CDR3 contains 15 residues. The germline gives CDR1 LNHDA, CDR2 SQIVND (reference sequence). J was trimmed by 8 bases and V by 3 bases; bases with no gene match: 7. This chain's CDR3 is CASSIGLAGVDEQFF. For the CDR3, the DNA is TGTGCCAGTAGTATTGGGCTAGCGGGAGTGGATGAGCAGTTCTTC.

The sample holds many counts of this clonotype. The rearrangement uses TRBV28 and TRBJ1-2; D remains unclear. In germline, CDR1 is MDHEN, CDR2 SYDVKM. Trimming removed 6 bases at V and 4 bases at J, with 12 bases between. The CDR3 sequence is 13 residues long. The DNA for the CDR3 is TGTGCCAGCAGGCTTAATGGAGGCTATGGCTACACCTTC. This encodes CASRLNGGYGYTF.

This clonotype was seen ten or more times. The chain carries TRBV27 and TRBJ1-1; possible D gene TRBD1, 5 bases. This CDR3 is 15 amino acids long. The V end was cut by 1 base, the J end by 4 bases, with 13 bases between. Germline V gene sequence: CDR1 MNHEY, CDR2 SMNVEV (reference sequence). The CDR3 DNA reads TGTGCCAGCAGTTTATGGACCCGGGGCAGCACTGAAGCTTTCTTT. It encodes CASSLWTRGSTEAFF.

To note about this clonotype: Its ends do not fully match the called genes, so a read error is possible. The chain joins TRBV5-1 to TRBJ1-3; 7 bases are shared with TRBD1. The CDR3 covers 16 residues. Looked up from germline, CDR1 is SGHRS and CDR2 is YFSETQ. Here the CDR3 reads CAGSLEAGGSGNTIYF. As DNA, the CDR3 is TGCGCCGGCAGCTTGGAGGCAGGGGGTTCTGGAAACACCATATATTTT.

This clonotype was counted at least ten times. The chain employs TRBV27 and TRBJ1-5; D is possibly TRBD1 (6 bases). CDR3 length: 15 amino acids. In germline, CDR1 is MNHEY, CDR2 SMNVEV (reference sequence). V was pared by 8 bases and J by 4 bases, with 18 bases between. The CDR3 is CASAAGEGQNQPQHF. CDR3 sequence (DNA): TGTGCCAGCGCCGCAGGGGAAGGACAAAATCAGCCCCAGCATTTT.

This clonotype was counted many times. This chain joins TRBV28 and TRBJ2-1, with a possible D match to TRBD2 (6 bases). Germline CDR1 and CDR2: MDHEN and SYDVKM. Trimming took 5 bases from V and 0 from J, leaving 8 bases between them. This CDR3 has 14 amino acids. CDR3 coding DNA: TGTGCCAGCAGTATGGGGGGCTCCTACAATGAGCAGTTCTTC. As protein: CASSMGGSYNEQFF.

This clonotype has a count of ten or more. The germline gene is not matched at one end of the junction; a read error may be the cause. The CDR3 DNA reads as TGTGCCAGCAGCCAAGGACTAGCGGGAGTGGGCGGGGAGCCGTTTTTT. Protein sequence: CASSQGLAGVGGEPFF. V gene TRBV3-1 combines with J gene TRBJ2-2; the match to TRBD2 covers 12 bases. The CDR3 covers 16 residues. Per the germline V gene, CDR1 is LGHDT and CDR2 is YNNKEL (reference sequence).

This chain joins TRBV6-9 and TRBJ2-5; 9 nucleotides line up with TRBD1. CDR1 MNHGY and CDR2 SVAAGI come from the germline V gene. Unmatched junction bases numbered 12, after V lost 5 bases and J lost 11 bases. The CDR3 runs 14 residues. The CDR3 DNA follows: TGTGCCAGCAGTCATGGGACAGGGTTCAGAGAGCAGTACTTC. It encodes CASSHGTGFREQYF.

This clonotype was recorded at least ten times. The CDR3 protein is CASSFILSTGELFF. In DNA form, the CDR3 reads TGTGCCAGCAGCTTCATTTTGTCCACCGGGGAGCTGTTTTTT. The chain employs TRBV7-2 and TRBJ2-2; D is ambiguous. The germline V gene has CDR1 SGHTA and CDR2 FQGNSA. The CDR3 covers 14 residues. Trimming removed 3 bases at V and 4 bases at J, with 9 bases between.

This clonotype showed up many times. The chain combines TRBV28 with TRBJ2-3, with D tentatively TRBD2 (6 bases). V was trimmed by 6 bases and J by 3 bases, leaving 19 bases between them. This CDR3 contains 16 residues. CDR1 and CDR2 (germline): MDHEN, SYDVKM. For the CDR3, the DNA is TGTGCCAGCAGCCCCGTGGGGGGAGGTTCTACAGATACGCAGTATTTT. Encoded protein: CASSPVGGGSTDTQYF. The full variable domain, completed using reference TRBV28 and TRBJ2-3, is DVKVTQSSRYLVKRTGEKVFLECVQDMDHENMFWYRQDPGLGLRLIYFSYDVKMKEKGDIPEGYSVSREKKERFSLILESASTNQTSMYLCASSPVGGGSTDTQYFGPGTRLTVL.

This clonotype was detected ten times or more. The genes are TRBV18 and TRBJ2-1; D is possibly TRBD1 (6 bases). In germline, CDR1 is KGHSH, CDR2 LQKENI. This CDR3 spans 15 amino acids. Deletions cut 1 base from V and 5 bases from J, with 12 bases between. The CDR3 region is CASSPRDTSHNEQFF. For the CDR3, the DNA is TGTGCCAGCTCACCACGGGACACCAGTCACAATGAGCAGTTCTTC.

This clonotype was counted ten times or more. This CDR3 is CASSQPNRGRRWEKLFF. The DNA of the CDR3 is TGCGCCAGCAGCCAACCGAACAGGGGGCGCCGCTGGGAAAAACTGTTTTTT. This rearrangement joins TRBV4-1 to TRBJ1-4, with 9 bases fitting TRBD1. J gave up 8 bases and V 2 bases, and 12 bases lay outside the gene matches. Germline CDR1 reads MGHRA; CDR2 reads YSYEKL. The CDR3 is made up of 17 amino acids.

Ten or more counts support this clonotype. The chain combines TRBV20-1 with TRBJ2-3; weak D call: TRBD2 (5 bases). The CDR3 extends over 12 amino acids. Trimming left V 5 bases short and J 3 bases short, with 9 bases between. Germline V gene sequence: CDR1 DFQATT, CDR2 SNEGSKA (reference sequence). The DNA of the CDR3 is TGCAGTGCTCAGGCGGGTACAGATACGCAGTATTTT. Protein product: CSAQAGTDTQYF.

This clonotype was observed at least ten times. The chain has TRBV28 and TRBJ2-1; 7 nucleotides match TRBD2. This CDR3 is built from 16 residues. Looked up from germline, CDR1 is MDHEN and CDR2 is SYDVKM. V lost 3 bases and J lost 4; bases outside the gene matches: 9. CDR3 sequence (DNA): TGTGCCAGCAGTTTCTTCGGCGGGAGCCATTACAATGAGCAGTTCTTC. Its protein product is CASSFFGGSHYNEQFF. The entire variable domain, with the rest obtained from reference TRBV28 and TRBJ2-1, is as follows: DVKVTQSSRYLVKRTGEKVFLECVQDMDHENMFWYRQDPGLGLRLIYFSYDVKMKEKGDIPEGYSVSREKKERFSLILESASTNQTSMYLCASSFFGGSHYNEQFFGPGTRLTVL.

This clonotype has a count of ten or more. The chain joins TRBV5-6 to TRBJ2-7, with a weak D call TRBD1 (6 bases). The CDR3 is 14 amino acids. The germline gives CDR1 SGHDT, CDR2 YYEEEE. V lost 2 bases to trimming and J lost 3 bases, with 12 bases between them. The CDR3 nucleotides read TGTGCCAGCAGCTTTTGGGGGCTAGGCTACGAGCAGTACTTC. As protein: CASSFWGLGYEQYF.

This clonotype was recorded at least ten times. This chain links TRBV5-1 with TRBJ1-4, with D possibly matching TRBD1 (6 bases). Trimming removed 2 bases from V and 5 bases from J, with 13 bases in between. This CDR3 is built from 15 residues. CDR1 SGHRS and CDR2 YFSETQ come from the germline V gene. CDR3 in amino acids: CASSLDGQQNEKLFF. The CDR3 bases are TGCGCCAGCAGCTTAGATGGACAGCAAAATGAAAAACTGTTTTTT.

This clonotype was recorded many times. The CDR3 DNA follows: TGTGCCAGCAGCAGTAGCGGGACGGCCAAAAACATTCAGTACTTC. It yields the protein CASSSSGTAKNIQYF. V gene TRBV7-8 combines with J gene TRBJ2-4; TRBD2 matches at 8 bases. Germline V CDR1 and CDR2: SGHVS, FQNEAQ. The ends lost 5 bases at V and 1 base at J; junction bases unmatched: 4. The CDR3 contains 15 residues. The full variable domain, its missing parts supplied by reference TRBV7-8 and TRBJ2-4, is GAGVSQSPRYKVAKRGQDVALRCDPISGHVSLFWYQQALGQGPEFLTYFQNEAQLDKSGLPSDRFFAERPEGSVSTLKIQRTQQEDSAVYLCASSSSGTAKNIQYFGAGTRLSVL.

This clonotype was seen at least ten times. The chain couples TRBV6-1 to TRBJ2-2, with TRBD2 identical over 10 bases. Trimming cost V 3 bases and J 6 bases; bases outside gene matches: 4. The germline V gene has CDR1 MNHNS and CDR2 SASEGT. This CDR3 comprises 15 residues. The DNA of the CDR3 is TGTGCCAGCAGTGATCCAGCGGGAGGGCCCGGGGAGCTGTTTTTT. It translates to CASSDPAGGPGELFF.

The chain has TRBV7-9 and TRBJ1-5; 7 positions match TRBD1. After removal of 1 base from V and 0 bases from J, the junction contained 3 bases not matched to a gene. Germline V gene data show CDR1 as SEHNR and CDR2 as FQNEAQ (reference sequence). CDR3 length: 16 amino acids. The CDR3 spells CASSLGSGGSNQPQHF. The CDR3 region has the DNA TGTGCCAGCAGCTTAGGCTCAGGGGGTAGCAATCAGCCCCAGCATTTT.

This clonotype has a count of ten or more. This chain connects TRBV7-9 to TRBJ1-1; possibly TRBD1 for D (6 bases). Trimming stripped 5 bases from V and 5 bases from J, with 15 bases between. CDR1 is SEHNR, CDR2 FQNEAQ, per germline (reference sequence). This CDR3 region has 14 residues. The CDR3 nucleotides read TGTGCCAGCAGCCTAGAGCAGGGGATGACTGAAGCTTTCTTT. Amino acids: CASSLEQGMTEAFF.